A single sample is the source of the 19 T cell receptor beta chains below, sequenced in a study of radiotherapy plus CTLA-4 blockade in lung cancer. Assay used: immunoSEQ multiplex PCR; TCRdb lists only in-frame clones, some missing. The sample shows tens of thousands of clones, about four fifths of them seen only once. The sequences come from peripheral blood, collected from a patient treated with radiotherapy plus ipilimumab. The receptors were sampled from a human donor with non-small cell lung cancer who had a partial response to radiotherapy plus ipilimumab. Some clones in this sample may be carry-over from other donors' samples.

This clone is a singleton in its sample. CDR3 sequence: CASSFRTSGNTGELFF. CDR3 in DNA: TGCGCCAGCAGCTTCCGGACTAGCGGCAACACCGGGGAGCTGTTTTTT. The chain combines TRBV5-1 with TRBJ2-2; TRBD2 aligns across 10 bases. The CDR3 spans 16 residues. V dropped 2 bases and J dropped 2; count of bases not matched to a gene: 3. From germline, CDR1 is SGHRS and CDR2 YFSETQ.

This clone has only a few counts. V usage is TRBV7-9 and J usage is TRBJ2-7; 7 nucleotides line up with TRBD2. The germline CDR1 and CDR2 sequences are SEHNR and FQNEAQ (reference sequence). V lost 4 bases and J lost 3; bases outside the gene matches: 3. This CDR3 is built from 13 residues. The CDR3 region has the DNA TGTGCCAGCAGCTCTTGGACTAGCTACGAGCAGTACTTC. This translates into CASSSWTSYEQYF.

The chain recombines TRBV15 with TRBJ2-7; 7 bases match TRBD1. The germline CDR1 and CDR2 sequences are LNHNV and YYDKDF (reference sequence). The CDR3 contains 14 residues. V shed 0 bases, J shed 4 bases, and the junction held 3 bases outside the gene matches. The CDR3 reads CATSREKGAYEQYF. DNA for the CDR3: TGTGCCACCAGCAGAGAAAAGGGGGCGTACGAGCAGTACTTC.

V and J are TRBV2 and TRBJ2-7, with 10 nucleotides matching TRBD1. J was trimmed by 5 bases and V by 4 bases; bases with no gene match: 8. CDR3 length: 15 residues. CDR1 and CDR2 (germline): SNHLY, FYNNEI. CDR3 amino acids: CASSGGGTGDHEQYF. CDR3 nucleotide sequence: TGTGCCAGCAGTGGGGGGGGGACAGGGGACCACGAGCAGTACTTC.

V and J are TRBV28 and TRBJ1-2, with 8 bases lining up with TRBD1. V dropped 4 bases and J dropped 5; count of bases not matched to a gene: 0. Germline V CDR1 and CDR2: MDHEN, SYDVKM. CDR3 size: 12 residues. CDR3 bases: TGTGCCAGCAGTTACAGGGGGTATGGCTACACCTTC. This gives the protein CASSYRGYGYTF.

This chain joins TRBV9 and TRBJ2-2; weak D call: TRBD2 (5 bases). V lost 4 bases and J lost 4, with 14 bases in between. Per the germline V gene, CDR1 is SGDLS and CDR2 is YYNGEE. There are 15 residues in the CDR3. The CDR3 reads CASSPRTGFTGELFF. CDR3 nucleotide sequence: TGTGCCAGCAGCCCCAGAACGGGATTCACCGGGGAGCTGTTTTTT.

This clone has just a few counts. The chain joins TRBV18 to TRBJ1-4; 8 positions agree with TRBD1. This CDR3 is built from 15 residues. J lost 13 bases, V lost 6 bases, and 16 bases had no gene match. Germline V gives CDR1 KGHSH, CDR2 LQKENI. This CDR3 is CASSRTGQGGYLLFF. CDR3 bases: TGTGCCAGCTCGCGAACCGGACAGGGCGGGTACTTACTGTTTTTT.

The V call is TRBV2, the J call TRBJ2-2; maybe TRBD1 (6 bases). This CDR3 comprises 14 residues. CDR1 and CDR2 from the germline V gene are SNHLY and FYNNEI. V was cut by 9 bases and J by 4 bases, with 15 bases left in between. The DNA of the CDR3 is TGTGCCAGTTACAGGGATCGCGTCACCGGGGAGCTGTTTTTT. This codes for CASYRDRVTGELFF.

This clone has just a few counts. The J gene is TRBJ1-2, the V gene TRBV7-9, with TRBD1 matching 8 bases. The CDR3 loop spans 15 amino acids. Germline loops: CDR1 SEHNR, CDR2 FQNEAQ (reference sequence). V was pared by 3 bases and J by 8 bases, with 11 bases of the junction left unmatched. The CDR3 nucleotides read TGTGCCAGCAGCTTTCCCGATTCAGGGGGCGCAGGCTACACCTTC. Its protein product is CASSFPDSGGAGYTF.

The genes are TRBV6-1 and TRBJ1-2, with a tentative D call TRBD1 (6 bases). V lost 7 bases to trimming and J lost 3 bases, with 12 bases between them. This CDR3 region has 13 residues. From germline, CDR1 is MNHNS and CDR2 SASEGT. CDR3 amino acids: CASTEGGDYGYTF. Here the CDR3 DNA reads TGTGCCAGCACCGAAGGGGGAGACTATGGCTACACCTTC.

This clone was picked up one time. The chain uses TRBV25-1 and TRBJ1-1, with D perhaps TRBD1 (5 bases). The CDR3 is made up of 13 amino acids. Trimming cost V 1 base and J 7 bases, with 10 bases left between them. The germline gives CDR1 MGHDK, CDR2 SYGVNS. The CDR3 nucleotides are TGTGCCAGCAGTGAATGGGGGGTCAGTGAAGCTTTCTTT. Protein: CASSEWGVSEAFF.

The genes are TRBV6-6 and TRBJ1-4, with D uncertain. This CDR3 contains 13 residues. Germline V gene data show CDR1 as MNHNY and CDR2 as SVGAGI (reference sequence). The ends were cut back, 2 bases at V and 13 bases at J, with 14 bases in the middle. The chain's CDR3 is CASSYPTSEPLFF. DNA for the CDR3: TGTGCCAGCAGTTACCCAACTTCCGAGCCACTGTTTTTT.

The V and J genes are TRBV5-1 and TRBJ1-2, with D possibly matching TRBD1 (6 bases). The CDR3 totals 14 residues. Trimming took off 1 base at V and 8 bases at J, with 15 bases between the two ends. CDR1 is SGHRS and CDR2 is YFSETQ in the germline V gene. The CDR3 region has the DNA TGCGCCAGCAGCTTGCCAGGGGCTGGTGTAGGCTACACCTTC. It translates to CASSLPGAGVGYTF.

This clone appeared a single time. This chain links TRBV28 with TRBJ1-1; the D is unclear. V lost 7 bases to trimming and J lost 4 bases, with 10 bases between them. CDR1 and CDR2 (germline): MDHEN, SYDVKM. The CDR3 is made up of 12 amino acids. The DNA of the CDR3 is TGTGCCAGCACCCGGGTGAGCACTGAAGCTTTCTTT. This translates into CASTRVSTEAFF.

The V gene is TRBV10-3, the J gene TRBJ1-2; D perhaps matches TRBD1 (6 bases). The V and J ends lost 3 bases and 3 bases respectively, with 8 bases between them. Looked up from germline, CDR1 is ENHRY and CDR2 is SYGVKD. This CDR3 has 13 residues. CDR3 sequence reads: CAISDSGDYGYTF. The CDR3 coding sequence is TGTGCCATCAGTGATTCAGGGGACTATGGCTACACCTTC.

This clone was seen more than once but under ten times. The same CDR3 is also encoded by other DNA sequences in this sample. CDR3 sequence: CASSYRDYGYTF. Here the CDR3 DNA reads TGTGCCAGTAGTTACAGGGACTATGGCTACACCTTC. V is TRBV19 and J is TRBJ1-2; maybe TRBD1 (6 bases). There are 12 residues in the CDR3. Germline assignment: CDR1 LNHDA and CDR2 SQIVND (reference sequence). Trimming removed 5 bases at V and 3 bases at J, with 7 bases between.

Written as DNA, the CDR3 is TGTGCCAGCAGTCAAACACCGAAAGCTTTCTTT. Protein: CASSQTPKAFF. The chain combines TRBV28 with TRBJ1-1, with unresolved D. Trimming took 5 bases from V and 9 from J, leaving 10 bases between them. Germline CDR1 reads MDHEN; CDR2 reads SYDVKM. This CDR3 is built from 11 residues.

This clone was counted many times. V usage is TRBV6-6 and J usage is TRBJ1-1; D is perhaps TRBD1 (5 bases). The V and J ends lost 0 bases and 9 bases respectively, with 11 bases between them. The CDR3 is 13 residues long. Germline V gene lookup returns CDR1 MNHNY and CDR2 SVGAGI (reference sequence). The DNA of the CDR3 is TGTGCCAGCAGTTACTCAAGGGGAAGGAAAGCTTTCTTT. Protein product: CASSYSRGRKAFF.

The rearrangement joins TRBV6-5 to TRBJ2-1; no reliable D call. In germline, CDR1 is MNHEY, CDR2 SVGAGI. The CDR3 has 12 residues. V lost 3 bases and J lost 6, with 6 bases in between. CDR3 amino acids: CASSYTRNEQFF. CDR3 coding DNA: TGTGCCAGCAGTTATACTCGCAATGAGCAGTTCTTC.